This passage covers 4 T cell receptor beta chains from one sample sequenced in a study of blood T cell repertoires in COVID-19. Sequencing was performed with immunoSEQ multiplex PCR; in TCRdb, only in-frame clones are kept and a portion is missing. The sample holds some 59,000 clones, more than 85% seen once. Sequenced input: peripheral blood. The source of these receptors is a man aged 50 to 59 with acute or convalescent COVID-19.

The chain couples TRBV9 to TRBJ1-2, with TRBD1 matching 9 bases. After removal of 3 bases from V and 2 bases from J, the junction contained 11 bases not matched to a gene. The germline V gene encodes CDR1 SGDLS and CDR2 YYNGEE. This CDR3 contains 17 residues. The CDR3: CASSARDRAYANYGYTF. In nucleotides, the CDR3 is TGTGCCAGCAGCGCCCGGGACAGGGCCTACGCGAACTATGGCTACACCTTC.

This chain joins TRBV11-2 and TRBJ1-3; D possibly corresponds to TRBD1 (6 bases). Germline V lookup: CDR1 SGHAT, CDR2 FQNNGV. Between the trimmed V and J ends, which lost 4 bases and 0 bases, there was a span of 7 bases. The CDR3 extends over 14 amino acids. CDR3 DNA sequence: TGTGCCAGCAGCTCGGACAGCTCTGGAAACACCATATATTTT. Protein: CASSSDSSGNTIYF.

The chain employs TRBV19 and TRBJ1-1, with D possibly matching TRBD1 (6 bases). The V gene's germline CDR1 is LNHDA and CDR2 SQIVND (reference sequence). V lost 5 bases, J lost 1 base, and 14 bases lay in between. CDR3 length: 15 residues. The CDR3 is CASSPRGQKNTEAFF. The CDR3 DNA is TGTGCCAGTAGTCCCAGAGGACAGAAGAACACTGAAGCTTTCTTT.

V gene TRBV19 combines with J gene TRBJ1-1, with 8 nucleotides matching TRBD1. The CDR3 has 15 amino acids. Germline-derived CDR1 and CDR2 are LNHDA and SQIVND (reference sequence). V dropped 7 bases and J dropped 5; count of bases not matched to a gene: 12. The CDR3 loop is CASKGQGAQDTEAFF. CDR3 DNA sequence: TGTGCCAGTAAGGGGCAGGGGGCGCAGGATACTGAAGCTTTCTTT.